Listed below are T cell receptor beta chains from one sample, sequenced in a study of blood T cell repertoires in COVID-19. Generated by immunoSEQ multiplex PCR, the TCRdb table keeps only in-frame clones and is missing some. The table has almost 250,000 clones, 75% to 85% seen once. Sequences were obtained from PBMCs or T cells enriched from blood (not recorded which). The receptors were sampled from a woman between 45 and 60 years old with acute COVID-19. CDR3s include the opening cysteine and the closing phenylalanine or tryptophan. D genes are given only for firm matches.

TRBD1 | 15 | TRBJ1-2 | TRBV30 | TGTGCCTGGAGCCCGGGACAGGGCATTCTGGATGGCTACACCTTC | CAWSPGQGILDGYTF
- | 14 | TRBJ2-5 | TRBV9 | TGTGCCAGCAGCTCCGGGGGGCCCCAAGAGACCCAGTACTTC | CASSSGGPQETQYF
TRBD2 | 14 | TRBJ2-1 | TRBV19 | TGTGCCAGTAGTATGGGGGGGGACTACAATGAGCAGTTCTTC | CASSMGGDYNEQFF
- | 13 | TRBJ2-5 | TRBV13 | TGTGCCAGCAGCTTAGGTGGAGAAAAGACCCAGTACTTC | CASSLGGEKTQYF
TRBD2 | 15 | TRBJ2-3 | TRBV7-3 | TGTGCCAGCAGCCCGCGGGGGGCCAACACAGATACGCAGTATTTT | CASSPRGANTDTQYF
TRBD1 | 15 | TRBJ1-2 | TRBV12-5 | TGTGCTAGTGGTTTGGGAGAAAGACAGGGTGAGGGCTACACCTTC | CASGLGERQGEGYTF
TRBD2 | 14 | TRBJ2-1 | TRBV27 | TGTGCCAGCAGGCGAGTAGCGGGGGTGGATGAGCAGTTCTTC | CASRRVAGVDEQFF
TRBD1 | 14 | TRBJ1-5 | TRBV7-9 | TGTGCCAGCAGTAGGGGGCAAAGCAATCAGCCCCAGCATTTT | CASSRGQSNQPQHF
TRBD1 | 14 | TRBJ1-1 | TRBV2 | TGTGCCAGCAGTGTGGGACAGGGGAACACTGAAGCTTTCTTT | CASSVGQGNTEAFF
- | 15 | TRBJ2-7 | TRBV7-2 | TGTGCCAGCAGCTTAGCCTGGGGGCGCGGGCACGAGCAGTACTTC | CASSLAWGRGHEQYF
- | 16 | TRBJ2-7 | TRBV2 | TGTGCCAGCTTTACCGACTCCGTCGGCACCTCCTACGAGCAGTACTTC | CASFTDSVGTSYEQYF
- | 17 | TRBJ1-4 | TRBV4-2 | TGTGCCAGCAGCCAAGATCCCCGGGACTATACTAATGAAAAACTGTTTTTT | CASSQDPRDYTNEKLFF
- | 12 | TRBJ1-2 | TRBV6-2/TRBV6-3 | TGTGCCAGCAGTTCAGAGGGATATGGCTACACCTTC | CASSSEGYGYTF
- | 15 | TRBJ1-2 | TRBV9 | TGTGCCAGCAGCCCCCGGGTAAACATGGCCTATGGCTACACCTTC | CASSPRVNMAYGYTF
TRBD1 | 15 | TRBJ1-3 | TRBV7-2 | TGTGCCAGCAGCCCACAGGGGGGGCCTGGAAACACCATATATTTT | CASSPQGGPGNTIYF
- | 16 | TRBJ2-7 | TRBV10-3 | TGTGCCATCAGTGGACCCGACAGTGAATCTTCCTACGAGCAGTACTTC | CAISGPDSESSYEQYF